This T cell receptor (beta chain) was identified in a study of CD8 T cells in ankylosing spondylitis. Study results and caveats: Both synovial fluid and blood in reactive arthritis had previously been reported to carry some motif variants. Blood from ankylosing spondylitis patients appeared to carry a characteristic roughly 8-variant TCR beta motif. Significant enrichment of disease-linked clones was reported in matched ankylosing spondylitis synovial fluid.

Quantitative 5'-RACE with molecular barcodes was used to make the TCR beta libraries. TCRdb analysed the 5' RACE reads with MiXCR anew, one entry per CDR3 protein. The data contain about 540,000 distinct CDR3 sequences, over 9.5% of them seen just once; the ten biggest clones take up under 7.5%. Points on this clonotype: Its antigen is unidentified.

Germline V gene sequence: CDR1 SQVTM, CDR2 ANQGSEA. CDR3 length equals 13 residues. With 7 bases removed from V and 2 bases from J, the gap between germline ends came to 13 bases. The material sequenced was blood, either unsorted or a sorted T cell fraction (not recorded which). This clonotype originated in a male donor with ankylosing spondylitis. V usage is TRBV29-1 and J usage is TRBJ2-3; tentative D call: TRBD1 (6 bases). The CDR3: CSADRTDTDTQYF. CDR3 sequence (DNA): TGCAGCGCAGACAGGACAGACACAGATACGCAGTATTTT.